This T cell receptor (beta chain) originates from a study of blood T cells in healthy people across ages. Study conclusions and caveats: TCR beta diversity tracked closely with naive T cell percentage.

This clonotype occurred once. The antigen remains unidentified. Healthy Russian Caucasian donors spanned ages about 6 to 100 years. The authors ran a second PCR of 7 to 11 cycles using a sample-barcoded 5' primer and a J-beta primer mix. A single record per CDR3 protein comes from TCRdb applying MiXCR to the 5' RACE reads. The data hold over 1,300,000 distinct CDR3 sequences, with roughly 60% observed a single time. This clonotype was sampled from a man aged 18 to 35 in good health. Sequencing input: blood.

As DNA, the CDR3 is TGTGCCAGCAGTAACTACGATTCAGGGGGCAATGAGCAGTTCTTC. This codes for CASSNYDSGGNEQFF. This chain uses TRBV2 with TRBJ2-1; TRBD1 matches at 7 bases. The germline V gene encodes CDR1 SNHLY and CDR2 FYNNEI. V was pared by 5 bases and J by 6 bases, with 10 bases of the junction left unmatched. The CDR3 is 15 amino acids.